The 5 T cell receptor beta chains below come from one sample, sequenced in a study of T-cell reconstitution after alpha-beta-depleted transplantation in children. Researchers prepared the TCRbeta library using unique molecular identifiers, the study reports. Each CDR3 protein gets one entry after TCRdb re-called the PCR reads with MiXCR. This sample yields 200,000 to 250,000 distinct CDR3 sequences, of which roughly 25% are seen a single time; roughly 2.6% belongs to the top ten. The sequencing used PBMCs, collected before TCRalphabeta/CD19-depleted stem cell transplant. The receptors here all came from a girl under 10 years old with Fanconi anemia, due to receive a stem cell transplant.

This clonotype was observed at least ten times. The rearrangement uses TRBV20-1 and TRBJ2-1; D is unresolved. Germline V CDR1 and CDR2: DFQATT, SNEGSKA (reference sequence). The CDR3 has 14 amino acids. The V end was cut by 0 bases, the J end by 6 bases, with 12 bases between. CDR3 region: CSAREVLRANEQFF. As DNA, the CDR3 is TGCAGTGCTAGAGAAGTTTTACGGGCCAATGAGCAGTTCTTC.

This chain links TRBV3-1 with TRBJ2-5; D unresolved. This CDR3 spans 15 amino acids. Between the trimmed V and J ends, which lost 2 bases and 7 bases, there was a span of 17 bases. Germline CDR1 and CDR2: LGHDT and YNNKEL (reference sequence). The CDR3 DNA reads as TGTGCCAGCAGCCAATTGACACAGTTCATTGGGACCCAGTACTTC. Protein product: CASSQLTQFIGTQYF.

In its sample, this clonotype was seen a few times. The chain is built from TRBV12-3 or TRBV12-4 and TRBJ2-7, with no clear D. V lost 8 bases to trimming and J lost 0 bases, with 14 bases between them. This CDR3 has 14 amino acids. The CDR3 region is CASGYDLSSYEQYF. CDR3 sequence (DNA): TGTGCCAGCGGTTACGACTTGAGCTCCTACGAGCAGTACTTC.

In this sample, this clonotype turned up once. The DNA for the CDR3 is TGCGCCAGCCCCGGTTTGAGGCCCGGGACTAGCCAAGAGACCCAGTACTTC. This encodes CASPGLRPGTSQETQYF. This chain joins TRBV5-1 and TRBJ2-5; 8 bases align to TRBD2. This CDR3 contains 17 residues. The ends lost 7 bases at V and 1 base at J; junction bases unmatched: 15. Germline loops: CDR1 SGHRS, CDR2 YFSETQ.

This clonotype has at least ten counts. The chain recombines TRBV6-2 or TRBV6-3 with TRBJ2-7; D gene unclear. V was pared by 6 bases and J by 3 bases, with 6 bases between. The CDR3 spans 11 residues. Germline V CDR1 and CDR2: MNHEY, SVGEGT. CDR3 sequence (DNA): TGTGCCAGCAGCTATCTCTACGAGCAGTACTTC. Protein: CASSYLYEQYF.